The 20 T cell receptor beta chains below were found in one sample sequenced in a study of blood T cell repertoires in COVID-19. The assay was immunoSEQ multiplex PCR, and TCRdb's table has in-frame clones only and misses some. This sample yields approximately 300,000 clones, of which 85% are seen a single time; approximately 3.8% belongs to the top ten. Material for sequencing was peripheral blood. These receptors originate from a woman aged 50 to 60 with active or convalescent COVID-19.

J is TRBJ2-3 and V is TRBV30, with TRBD2 matching 8 bases. Germline values: CDR1 GTSNPN, CDR2 SVGIG (reference sequence). The CDR3 spans 13 residues. V was clipped by 2 bases and J by 6 bases; unmatched bases: 4. The CDR3 is CAWSKRERDTQYF. In DNA, the CDR3 is TGTGCCTGGAGTAAGCGGGAGCGCGATACGCAGTATTTT.

DNA of the CDR3: TGCGCCAGCAGCTTAGCAGGGCTCCGGGCCAACGTCCTGACTTTC. Translated: CASSLAGLRANVLTF. The V call is TRBV5-1, the J call TRBJ2-6; a weak D match, TRBD1 (5 bases). The germline V gene encodes CDR1 SGHRS and CDR2 YFSETQ. The V and J ends lost 2 bases and 5 bases respectively, with 11 bases between them. This CDR3 spans 15 amino acids.

This clone was detected once. The chain recombines TRBV25-1 with TRBJ1-2, with D possibly matching TRBD1 (5 bases). Germline V gives CDR1 MGHDK, CDR2 SYGVNS. This CDR3 has 14 amino acids. Trimming cost V 0 bases and J 4 bases, with 9 bases left between them. This chain's CDR3 is CASSEYSGPYGYTF. The CDR3, as DNA: TGTGCCAGCAGTGAATATTCAGGGCCCTATGGCTACACCTTC.

The V gene is TRBV13, the J gene TRBJ2-5, with TRBD2 as a possible D gene (5 bases). There are 14 residues in the CDR3. The V gene lost 5 bases and the J gene lost 7 bases, with 17 bases spanning the gap. Germline-derived CDR1 and CDR2 are PRHDT and FYEKMQ (reference sequence). The CDR3 is CASSPPGPRGTQYF. CDR3 nucleotide sequence: TGTGCCAGCAGCCCACCCGGGCCCCGGGGGACCCAGTACTTC.

J is TRBJ2-2 and V is TRBV2; D might be TRBD2 (6 bases). Germline CDR1 reads SNHLY; CDR2 reads FYNNEI. Deletions cut 7 bases from V and 7 bases from J, with 16 bases between. CDR3 length: 14 residues. The DNA for the CDR3 is TGTGCCAGCAAGGATAACGGGAGAGGCGGGGAGCTGTTTTTT. It encodes CASKDNGRGGELFF.

V gene TRBV29-1 combines with J gene TRBJ2-7; D remains unclear. Germline CDR1 and CDR2: SQVTM and ANQGSEA. V was cut by 1 base and J by 1 base, with 5 bases left in between. CDR3 length: 12 amino acids. CDR3 amino acids: CSVEGISYEQYF. The CDR3 nucleotides read TGCAGCGTTGAAGGTATTTCCTACGAGCAGTACTTC.

The chain has TRBV19 and TRBJ1-4, with 7 bases identical to TRBD1. The J segment lost 8 bases and the V segment lost 9 bases, leaving 9 bases of the junction unmatched. There are 13 residues in the CDR3. Per the germline V gene, CDR1 is LNHDA and CDR2 is SQIVND (reference sequence). The CDR3 DNA reads TGTGCCAGCCGGGACAGAATGGGAGAAAAACTGTTTTTT. Translation: CASRDRMGEKLFF.

The rearrangement uses TRBV3-1 (or the pseudogene TRBV3-2) and TRBJ1-3, with D perhaps matching TRBD1 (5 bases). The CDR3 spans 15 residues. In germline, CDR1 is LGHDT, CDR2 YNNKEL (reference sequence). The ends were cut back, 7 bases at V and 0 bases at J, with 13 bases in the middle. In nucleotides, the CDR3 is TGTGCCAGCACCTCTGACAGCAACTCTGGAAACACCATATATTTT. Its protein product is CASTSDSNSGNTIYF.

The V call is TRBV5-5, the J call TRBJ2-1, with D perhaps TRBD2 (5 bases). The CDR3 length is 16 residues. Germline assignment: CDR1 SGHKS and CDR2 YYEKEE (reference sequence). V gave up 0 bases and J gave up 7 bases, with 17 bases separating them. CDR3 loop: CASSLVFSGSRNEQFF. The CDR3 coding sequence is TGTGCCAGCAGCTTGGTCTTTTCGGGAAGTCGGAATGAGCAGTTCTTC.

The rearrangement uses TRBV6-6 and TRBJ2-3; 7 bases fit TRBD1. From germline, CDR1 is MNHNY and CDR2 SVGAGI (reference sequence). Losses at the gene ends were 2 bases for V and 2 bases for J; bases not matched to a gene: 4. CDR3 length: 15 amino acids. Here the CDR3 DNA reads TGTGCCAGCAGTTACGTGACAGGGATCACAGATACGCAGTATTTT. Its protein is CASSYVTGITDTQYF.

A word on this clone: The same CDR3 also results from other DNA sequences found in this sample. This chain connects TRBV6-5 to TRBJ1-1; 9 nucleotides agree with TRBD1. In germline, CDR1 is MNHEY, CDR2 SVGAGI. The V and J ends lost 0 bases and 2 bases, in that order; junction bases with no gene match: 1. The CDR3 is made up of 15 amino acids. CDR3 sequence: CASSYSQGANTEAFF. The CDR3, as DNA: TGTGCCAGCAGTTACTCACAGGGGGCTAACACTGAAGCTTTCTTT.

This chain uses TRBV6-5 with TRBJ2-3; D unclear. Per germline, CDR1 MNHEY and CDR2 SVGAGI. V dropped 8 bases and J dropped 6 bases, with 9 bases sitting between them. The CDR3 loop spans 11 amino acids. Here the CDR3 DNA reads TGTGCCAGCGCCGACTCTGATACGCAGTATTTT. This codes for CASADSDTQYF.

On this clone: The same CDR3 also results from other DNA sequences found in this sample. The chain uses TRBV9 and TRBJ1-1, with D possibly TRBD1 on 5 matching bases. Germline values: CDR1 SGDLS, CDR2 YYNGEE. This CDR3 has 14 amino acids. With 3 bases removed from V and 2 bases from J, the gap between germline ends came to 11 bases. The CDR3: CASSAQGLNTEAFF. The CDR3 DNA reads as TGTGCCAGCAGCGCCCAGGGACTCAACACTGAAGCTTTCTTT.

This chain connects TRBV7-2 to TRBJ1-1; a weak D match, TRBD1 (5 bases). Deletions cut 2 bases from V and 0 bases from J, with 10 bases between. The CDR3 has 15 residues. Germline V CDR1 and CDR2: SGHTA, FQGNSA. The CDR3 DNA sequence: TGTGCCAGCAGCTTACAAGGACACATGAACACTGAAGCTTTCTTT. Protein: CASSLQGHMNTEAFF.

The CDR3 bases are TGCGCCAGCAGCCAAGTCAGCAGGCTGAATGAAAAACTGTTTTTT. Amino acid sequence: CASSQVSRLNEKLFF. The V gene is TRBV4-1, the J gene TRBJ1-4; D is unclear. Per germline, CDR1 MGHRA and CDR2 YSYEKL. CDR3 length: 15 amino acids. Trimming took 1 base from V and 5 from J, leaving 11 bases between them.

J is TRBJ2-7 and V is TRBV6-2 or TRBV6-3; 10 bases align to TRBD2. The germline V gene has CDR1 MNHEY and CDR2 SVGEGT. Trimming took 4 bases from V and 5 from J; bases not matched to a gene: 11. The CDR3 loop spans 16 amino acids. CDR3 bases: TGTGCCAGCAGTTTTCACCTACTAGCGGGATTCCACGAGCAGTACTTC. Amino acids: CASSFHLLAGFHEQYF.

This clone has at least ten counts. This chain links TRBV7-2 with TRBJ1-6; no definite D call. Trimming stripped 1 base from V and 0 bases from J, with 4 bases between. This CDR3 spans 15 amino acids. The germline V gene has CDR1 SGHTA and CDR2 FQGNSA. The CDR3 nucleotides are TGTGCCAGCAGCTTAGAGAGCTCCTATAATTCACCCCTCCACTTT. Translating it yields CASSLESSYNSPLHF.

The chain recombines TRBV9 with TRBJ1-3; the D gene is possibly TRBD1 (5 bases). Germline V lookup: CDR1 SGDLS, CDR2 YYNGEE. CDR3 length: 16 residues. V shed 0 bases and J shed 2 bases, with 12 bases lying between them. The CDR3 region has the DNA TGTGCCAGCAGCGTAGGCGGTGGGGCCGCTGGAAACACCATATATTTT. Translation gives CASSVGGGAAGNTIYF.

This chain connects TRBV5-1 to TRBJ2-7; a possible D gene is TRBD2 (6 bases). Trimming took 1 base from V and 0 from J, leaving 11 bases between them. This CDR3 is built from 15 residues. Germline V lookup: CDR1 SGHRS, CDR2 YFSETQ. In DNA form, the CDR3 reads TGCGCCAGCAGCTTGTCTGGAGGGCGCTCCTACGAGCAGTACTTC. Translating gives CASSLSGGRSYEQYF.

The chain has TRBV7-2 and TRBJ1-2; 7 positions agree with TRBD1. J lost 2 bases, V lost 5 bases, and 5 bases had no gene match. The CDR3 extends over 14 amino acids. CDR1 is SGHTA, CDR2 FQGNSA, per germline. Here the CDR3 reads CASSPGQANYGYTF. CDR3 in DNA: TGTGCCAGCAGCCCCGGACAGGCGAACTATGGCTACACCTTC.